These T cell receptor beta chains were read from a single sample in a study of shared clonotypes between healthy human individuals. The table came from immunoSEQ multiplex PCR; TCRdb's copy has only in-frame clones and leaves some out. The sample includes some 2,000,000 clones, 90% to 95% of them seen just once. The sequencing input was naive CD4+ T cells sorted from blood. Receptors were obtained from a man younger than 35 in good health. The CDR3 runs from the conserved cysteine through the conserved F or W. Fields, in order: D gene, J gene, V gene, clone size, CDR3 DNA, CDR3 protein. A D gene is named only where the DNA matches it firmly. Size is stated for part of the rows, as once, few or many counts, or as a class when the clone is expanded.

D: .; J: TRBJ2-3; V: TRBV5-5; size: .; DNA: TGTGCCAGCAGCTTGCTGGGTGGTCTCGCAGATACGCAGTATTTT; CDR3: CASSLLGGLADTQYF
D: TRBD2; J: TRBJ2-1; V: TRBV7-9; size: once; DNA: TGTGCCAGCAACGGACTAGCGGGAGGGATCTCCTACAATGAGCAGTTCTTC; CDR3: CASNGLAGGISYNEQFF
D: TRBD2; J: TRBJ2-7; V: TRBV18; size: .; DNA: TGTGCCAGCTCCGGACTAGCGGGGGGGCCGTCCTACGAGCAGTACTTC; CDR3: CASSGLAGGPSYEQYF
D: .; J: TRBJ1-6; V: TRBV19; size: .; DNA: TGTGCCAGTAGTATAACAGCTATTAATTCACCCCTCCACTTT; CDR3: CASSITAINSPLHF
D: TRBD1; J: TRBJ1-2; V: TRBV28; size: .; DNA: TGTGCCAGCAGCACCCCAGGGGGCGCTTTCGGCTATGGCTACACCTTC; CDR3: CASSTPGGAFGYGYTF
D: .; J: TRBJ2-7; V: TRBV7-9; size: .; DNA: TGTGCCACGGACGGAGAGGGGGGGCAGTACTTC; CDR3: CATDGEGGQYF
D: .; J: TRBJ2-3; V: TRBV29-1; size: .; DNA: TGCAGCGTTCGACGCGCCGGGACCCCTTTAGATACGCAGTATTTT; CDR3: CSVRRAGTPLDTQYF
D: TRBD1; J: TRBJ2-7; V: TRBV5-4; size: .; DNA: TGTGCCAGCAGCATTGGGAGGACAGGGACTTACGAGCAGTACTTC; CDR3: CASSIGRTGTYEQYF
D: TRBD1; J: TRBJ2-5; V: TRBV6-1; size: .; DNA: TGTGCCAGCAGTACACAGGGGGCAGGGGAGACCCAGTACTTC; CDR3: CASSTQGAGETQYF
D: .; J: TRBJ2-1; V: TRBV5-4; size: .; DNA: TGTGCCAGCAGCTTGACAGGGAGGGCTGAGCAGTTCTTC; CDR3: CASSLTGRAEQFF
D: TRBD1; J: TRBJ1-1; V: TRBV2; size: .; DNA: TGTGCCAGCAGTGCGCAGGGGGCGAACACTGAAGCTTTCTTT; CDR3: CASSAQGANTEAFF
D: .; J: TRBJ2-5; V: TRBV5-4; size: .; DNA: TGTGCCAGCAGCTTGGGGGGACGCCCGGCAGAGACCCAGTACTTC; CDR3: CASSLGGRPAETQYF
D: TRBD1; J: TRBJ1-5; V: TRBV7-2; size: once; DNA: TGTGCCAGCAGCATGGACAGGGGGAGCCAGCCCCAGCATTTT; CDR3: CASSMDRGSQPQHF
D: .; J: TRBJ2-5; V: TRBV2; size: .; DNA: TGTGCCAGCAGTGAAGCCAGGCAGTTCGTAGAGACCCAGTACTTC; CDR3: CASSEARQFVETQYF
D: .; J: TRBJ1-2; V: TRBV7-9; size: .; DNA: TGTGCCAGCAGCTTAGCCTTGAACAGTGAGAACTATGGCTACACCTTC; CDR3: CASSLALNSENYGYTF
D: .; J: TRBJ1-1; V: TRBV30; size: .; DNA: TGTGCCTGGAGTACCCCGGGGGGGAAAGCTTTCTTT; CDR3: CAWSTPGGKAFF
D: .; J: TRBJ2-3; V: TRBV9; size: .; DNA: TGTGCCAGCAGCGTAGCCTCGCGGCGGACAGATACGCAGTATTTT; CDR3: CASSVASRRTDTQYF
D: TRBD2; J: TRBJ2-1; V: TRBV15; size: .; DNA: TGTGCCACCAGCAGTGGCGGGACTACATACAATGAGCAGTTCTTC; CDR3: CATSSGGTTYNEQFF
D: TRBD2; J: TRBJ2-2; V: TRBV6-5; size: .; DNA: TGTGCCAGCACCACGGGAGGGTCGACCACCGGGGAGCTGTTTTTT; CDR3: CASTTGGSTTGELFF
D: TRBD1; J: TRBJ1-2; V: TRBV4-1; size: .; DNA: TGCGCCAGCAGCCAAGATCCGGGACAGTATGGCTACACCTTC; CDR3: CASSQDPGQYGYTF
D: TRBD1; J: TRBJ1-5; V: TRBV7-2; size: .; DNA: TGTGCCAGCAGCCCCGGGACAGGGGATAATCAGCCCCAGCATTTT; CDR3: CASSPGTGDNQPQHF
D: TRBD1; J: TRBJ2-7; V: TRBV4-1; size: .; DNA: TGCGCCAGCAGCCACCTCGGGACAGGGAATTCCTACGAGCAGTACTTC; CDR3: CASSHLGTGNSYEQYF
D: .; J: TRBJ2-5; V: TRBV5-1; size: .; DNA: TGCGCCAGCAGCTTGATCGGGCAGGGCGAGACCCAGTACTTC; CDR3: CASSLIGQGETQYF
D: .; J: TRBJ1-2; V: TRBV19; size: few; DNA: TGTGCCAGTAGTATAAGGGGTGACTATGGCTACACCTTC; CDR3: CASSIRGDYGYTF
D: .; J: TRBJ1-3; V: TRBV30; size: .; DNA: TGTGCCTGGAGCAACCGAGGGGTTTCTGGAAACACCATATATTTT; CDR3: CAWSNRGVSGNTIYF
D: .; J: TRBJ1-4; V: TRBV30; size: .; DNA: TGTGCCTGGAGCGCAGGGTTTGATGAAAAACTGTTTTTT; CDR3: CAWSAGFDEKLFF
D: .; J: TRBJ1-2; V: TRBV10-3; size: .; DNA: TGTGCCATCAGTGAGTCGGGGGTCACCCCCTATGGCTACACCTTC; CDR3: CAISESGVTPYGYTF
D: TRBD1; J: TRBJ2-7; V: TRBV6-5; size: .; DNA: TGTGCCAGCAGTCCGCAGGGGGTCGACTACGAGCAGTACTTC; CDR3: CASSPQGVDYEQYF
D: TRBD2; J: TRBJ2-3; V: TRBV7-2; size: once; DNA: TGTGCCAGCAGCCCGACTAGCGGGATTAGCACAGATACGCAGTATTTT; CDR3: CASSPTSGISTDTQYF
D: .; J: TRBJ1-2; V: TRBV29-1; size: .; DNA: TGCAGCGTTGGAGCCAGGGGAACTGGCTACACCTTC; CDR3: CSVGARGTGYTF
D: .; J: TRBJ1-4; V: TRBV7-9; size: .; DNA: TGTGCCAGCAGCTTTCTCGAGGGTAATGAAAAACTGTTTTTT; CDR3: CASSFLEGNEKLFF
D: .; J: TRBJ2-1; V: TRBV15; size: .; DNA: TGTGCCACCAGCTTTTCCACAGGGAGCTCCTACAATGAGCAGTTCTTC; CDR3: CATSFSTGSSYNEQFF
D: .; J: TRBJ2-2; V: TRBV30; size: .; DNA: TGTGCCTGGAGTGGCCAGACGTCCGGGGAGCTGTTTTTT; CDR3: CAWSGQTSGELFF